The rows below give T cell receptor beta chains drawn from one sample of a study of tumor and adjacent non-tumor tissue in lung cancer. Via MiXCR, TCRdb re-called the multiplex PCR reads, giving one row per CDR3 protein. This table holds tens of thousands of distinct CDR3 sequences, around 70% found once. Sequencing was done on a sample of distant non-tumor lung tissue. These receptors all stem from a woman between 45 and 65 years old with non-small cell lung cancer. The CDR3 runs from the conserved cysteine through the conserved F or W. D genes are given only for firm matches. Part of the rows lack a size; the others show once, few, many or a class for expanded clones.

cdr3_length d_call clone_size j_call v_call cdr3_nt cdr3_aa
13 . few TRBJ2-1 TRBV11-1 TGTGCCAGCAGCTTAACTCCACTGGACGAGCAGTTCTTC CASSLTPLDEQFF
12 . . TRBJ2-1 TRBV4-2 TGTGCCAGCAGCCAAGACTACGGAGATCAGTTCTTC CASSQDYGDQFF
13 . . TRBJ2-7 TRBV20-1 TGCAGTGCTACTAGAGTCCACCCCTACGAGCAGTACTTC CSATRVHPYEQYF
15 TRBD2 few TRBJ2-1 TRBV20-1 TGCAGTGCCCTGACCGGGACTAGCGTTCTCCATGAGCAGTTCTTC CSALTGTSVLHEQFF
15 . . TRBJ1-5 TRBV5-1 TGCGCCGGCAGCTTGAACGCGAGGGTTGAGGGGCCCCAGCATTTT CAGSLNARVEGPQHF
16 . . TRBJ2-1 TRBV28 TGTGCCAGCACCTCTCTAGGGGGTAGCTCCTACAATGAGCAGCTTTTC CASTSLGGSSYNEQLF
11 . many TRBJ2-5 TRBV14 TGTGCCAGCAGCCAATCTGAGACCCAGTACTTC CASSQSETQYF
15 TRBD2 . TRBJ2-2 TRBV6-4 TGTGCCAACAGACCTGGACTAGCGGACTCCGGGGAGCTGTTTTTT CANRPGLADSGELFF
15 TRBD2 . TRBJ2-2 TRBV20-1 TGCAGTGCCCCCGCTGGCGGGAGAGACACCGGGGAGCTGCTTTTT CSAPAGGRDTGELLF
15 . many TRBJ2-2 TRBV20-1 TGCAGTGCTACCCTGACTAGTCCGAACACCGGGGAGCTGTTTTTT CSATLTSPNTGELFF
20 . once TRBJ2-7 TRBV23-1 TGCGCCAGCAGTCAACCAGACCGAAATGCCCCCCACCACGGAGCTTGGGAGCAGTATTTC CASSQPDRNAPHHGAWEQYF
13 . once TRBJ1-2 TRBV24-1 TGTGGCACCAGTGATCCACCGGACTATGGCTACACCTTC CGTSDPPDYGYTF
16 . . TRBJ1-5 TRBV12-3/TRBV12-4 TGTGCCAGCGGCCCTGGACCACGGCAGGGCAATCAGCCCCAGCATTTT CASGPGPRQGNQPQHF
12 . few TRBJ2-3 TRBV20-1 TGCAGTGCTCATCGGGGATCAGATACGCAGTATTTT CSAHRGSDTQYF
15 . . TRBJ2-7 TRBV6-2/TRBV6-3 TGTGCCAGCAGCTTTTCGACAGGTGATCCCTGCGAGCACTACTTC CASSFSTGDPCEHYF
16 . many TRBJ2-1 TRBV6-2/TRBV6-3 TGTGCCAGCAGTTACTCGAACACCTTGTGGGTCAATGAGCAGTTCTTC CASSYSNTLWVNEQFF
14 . . TRBJ2-2 TRBV7-9 TGTGCCAGCAGCTTTTTAGGGAGCACCAGGGAGCTGTTTTTT CASSFLGSTRELFF
16 . . TRBJ1-3 TRBV12-3/TRBV12-4 TGTGCCAGCAGTTTAGATACAGGCATCGCTGGAAACACCAAATATTTT CASSLDTGIAGNTKYF
11 . many TRBJ2-1 TRBV29-1 TGCAGCGTTGAGACCCTCCATGAGCAGTTCTTC CSVETLHEQFF
14 TRBD1 . TRBJ2-5 TRBV19 TGTGCCAGCGGGGACAGGGGGCTCGGAGAGACCCAATACTTC CASGDRGLGETQYF
17 TRBD2 . TRBJ2-3 TRBV11-2 TGTGTCAGCAGCTTAGATTCCGGATTAGCGGGAGTAGATACGCAGTATTTT CVSSLDSGLAGVDTQYF
16 TRBD2 many TRBJ2-3 TRBV5-6 TGTGCCAGCTCTCAACTAGCGGGAGGGCCGACAGATACGCAGTATTTT CASSQLAGGPTDTQYF
16 . . TRBJ2-3 TRBV11-1 TGTGCCAACAGCGAAAGGGTACAGTCTGCAACAGATACGCAGTATTTT CANSERVQSATDTQYF
15 TRBD1 few TRBJ2-2 TRBV5-1 TGCGCCAGCAGCCCCGGGACAGGGGGCACCGGGGAGCTGTTTTTT CASSPGTGGTGELFF
15 . many TRBJ2-7 TRBV5-5 TGTGCCAGCAGCTTGCCAACAGGGTCCCGCTACGAGCAGTACTTC CASSLPTGSRYEQYF
13 TRBD2 many TRBJ2-2 TRBV5-1 TGCGCCAGCAGGACTAGCTATGGCGGGGAGCTGTTTTTT CASRTSYGGELFF
15 TRBD1 few TRBJ2-7 TRBV7-9 TGTGCCAGCAGCTTACGGCCGGGACAGGGGGAAAGGCAGTACTTC CASSLRPGQGERQYF
13 . . TRBJ2-7 TRBV28 TGTGCCAGCACCGATCAGGTAGCCTGCGAGCAGTACTTC CASTDQVACEQYF
15 TRBD1 many TRBJ1-2 TRBV20-1 TGCAGTGCTAGAGCCCCAGGGGGCCTATTGGGTGGCTACACCTTC CSARAPGGLLGGYTF
13 . . TRBJ1-1 TRBV20-1 TGCAGTGCCAGTCCCAGAATGAACACTGAAGCTTTCTTT CSASPRMNTEAFF
12 . many TRBJ2-7 TRBV29-1 TGCAGCGTTAGGGACACAGTCTACGAGCAGTACTTC CSVRDTVYEQYF
13 . few TRBJ1-2 TRBV5-6 TGTGCCAGCAGCTTGGTGGAGGACTATGGCTACACCTTC CASSLVEDYGYTF
15 TRBD2 . TRBJ2-5 TRBV28 TGTGCCAGCAGTTTACCCACTAGCGGGGTAGAGACCCAGTACTTC CASSLPTSGVETQYF
18 TRBD2 . TRBJ2-3 TRBV11-2 TGTGCCAGCGGCTCGGCCCCACTAGCGGGAGTTGTGACAGATACGCAGTATTTT CASGSAPLAGVVTDTQYF
18 TRBD2 . TRBJ2-7 TRBV7-9 TGTGCCAGCGGCTTAGCCCCCTTGCTAGCGGGAGGAACCTACGAGCAGTACTTC CASGLAPLLAGGTYEQYF
13 . . TRBJ2-3 TRBV11-3 TGTCCCAGCAACACTAGGGGTACAGATACGCAGTATTTT CPSNTRGTDTQYF
16 . . TRBJ2-5 TRBV12-3/TRBV12-4 TGTGCCAGCACTCGCAACAGGGCACCTTTATCAGAGACCCAGTACTTC CASTRNRAPLSETQYF
14 . . TRBJ2-1 TRBV11-2 TGTGCCAACAGCTTAACACTCTTGGCGAGAGAGCGGTTCTTC CANSLTLLARERFF
16 . many TRBJ2-1 TRBV20-1 TGCAGTGCTCAACCGGGGACCAGCTTTTCCTACAATGAGCAGTTCTTC CSAQPGTSFSYNEQFF
14 . . TRBJ2-5 TRBV20-1 TGCAATGCCCAGTACCAAGCGATCCAGGAGACCCAGTACTTC CNAQYQAIQETQYF
14 . few TRBJ1-1 TRBV10-3 TGTGCCATCAGTAATGGGGGAGAGAACACTGAAGCTTTCTTT CAISNGGENTEAFF
15 . . TRBJ2-1 TRBV4-1 TGCGCCAGCAGCCAAGTTCGAGCGGGTGGGTGGGAGCACTTCTTC CASSQVRAGGWEHFF
15 . many TRBJ2-7 TRBV20-1 TGCAGTGCTGGATGGGGTTTCCTTAGCTCCTACGAGCAGTACTTC CSAGWGFLSSYEQYF
13 . . TRBJ2-3 TRBV11-2 TGTGCCAGCAGTTGGCGTGGGACGGATACGCACTATTTT CASSWRGTDTHYF
16 . . TRBJ2-2 TRBV12-3/TRBV12-4 TGTGCCAGCAACACCGCCGGGTTGTGCAAGAACGGGGAGCTGTTTTTT CASNTAGLCKNGELFF
16 . . TRBJ2-1 TRBV6-1 TGTGCCAACAGTGAATTTTGGGCTAACGGGGAGGATGAGCAGTTCTTC CANSEFWANGEDEQFF
11 . once TRBJ2-3 TRBV5-4 TGTGCCAGCCGCCCTGGGGGTGCGCAGTATTTT CASRPGGAQYF
14 TRBD1 . TRBJ2-3 TRBV11-2 TGTGTCAGCAGCTTTCTGGACAGGAGAGATACGCAGTATTTT CVSSFLDRRDTQYF
15 . few TRBJ2-7 TRBV7-9 TGTGCCAGCAGCTTAGAGGAGCGGCGAACCTACGAGCAGTACTTC CASSLEERRTYEQYF
16 TRBD1 . TRBJ2-7 TRBV11-2 TGTGCCAGCAGCCCCCGTCCCGGGACAGGGATGGGGGAGCAGAATTTC CASSPRPGTGMGEQNF
13 . . TRBJ1-3 TRBV20-1 TGCGGTACCCTATCTGGGGGGGGAAACACCATATATTTT CGTLSGGGNTIYF
18 TRBD2 . TRBJ2-1 TRBV28 TGTGCCAGCAGTTTATGGACTAGCGGGGCCGTTTTTTTCCATGAGCAGTTCTTC CASSLWTSGAVFFHEQFF